One sample yielded the 21 T cell receptor beta chains listed below, sequenced in a study of T cell changes during pregnancy in multiple sclerosis. The table came from immunoSEQ multiplex PCR; TCRdb's copy has only in-frame clones and leaves some out. The repertoire holds about 44,000 clones, with around 96% as singletons. Sequences were derived from peripheral blood, sampled in the second trimester of pregnancy. These receptors were taken from a female donor with multiple sclerosis, enrolled in a pregnancy study.

CDR3 DNA sequence: TGTGCCAGCAGTTTAGACAGCTTCACAGATACGCAGTATTTT. Translation gives CASSLDSFTDTQYF. The rearrangement links TRBV28 to TRBJ2-3; D may be TRBD1 (5 bases). The CDR3 has 14 amino acids. Germline V gives CDR1 MDHEN, CDR2 SYDVKM. Trimming shortened V by 2 bases and J by 2 bases, and 8 bases separated the two germline ends.

The V and J genes are TRBV27 and TRBJ1-2; 9 bases fit TRBD1. J lost 5 bases, V lost 6 bases, and 4 bases had no gene match. This CDR3 has 13 residues. CDR1 and CDR2 from the germline V gene are MNHEY and SMNVEV (reference sequence). DNA for the CDR3: TGTGCCAGCAGCCGGACAGGGGATTATGGCTACACCTTC. Translated: CASSRTGDYGYTF.

This chain joins TRBV28 and TRBJ1-5, with D perhaps TRBD1 (5 bases). Germline values: CDR1 MDHEN, CDR2 SYDVKM. CDR3 length: 14 residues. V was trimmed by 2 bases and J by 6 bases, leaving 11 bases between them. The CDR3 protein is CASSLTGFGQPQHF. The CDR3 coding sequence is TGTGCCAGCAGTTTAACAGGTTTTGGTCAGCCCCAGCATTTT.

The chain recombines TRBV7-6 with TRBJ2-3, with 11 bases aligning to TRBD2. The V gene end was trimmed by 0 bases and the J gene end by 3 bases; junction bases not matched to a gene: 8. Germline values: CDR1 SGHVS, CDR2 FNYEAQ. This CDR3 is built from 18 residues. As DNA, the CDR3 is TGTGCCAGCAGCTTAGCGGGGGTAGCGGGAGGGCGAACAGATACGCAGTATTTT. Protein: CASSLAGVAGGRTDTQYF.

The chain carries TRBV15 and TRBJ2-7; no firm D call. The CDR3 has 14 residues. The V gene's germline CDR1 is LNHNV and CDR2 YYDKDF (reference sequence). Trimming left V 1 base short and J 4 bases short, with 11 bases between. The CDR3 sequence is CATSRGSESYEQYF. DNA of the CDR3: TGTGCCACCAGCAGAGGGTCAGAATCTTACGAGCAGTACTTC.

CDR3 sequence reads: CASSPPWTGGAWVREAFF. The CDR3 region has the DNA TGTGCCAGCTCACCACCGTGGACAGGGGGCGCCTGGGTCCGCGAAGCTTTCTTT. V and J are TRBV18 and TRBJ1-1; 11 bases are a match to TRBD1. The V segment lost 0 bases and the J segment 8 bases; nucleotides outside the gene matches: 14. The CDR3 has 18 residues. Germline V gene data show CDR1 as KGHSH and CDR2 as LQKENI.

This clone came up once. This chain uses TRBV5-8 with TRBJ1-1; D possibly corresponds to TRBD1 (6 bases). With 1 base removed from V and 5 bases from J, the gap between germline ends came to 15 bases. The germline V gene has CDR1 SGHTS and CDR2 YDEGEE. The CDR3 spans 15 residues. For the CDR3, the DNA is TGTGCCAGCAGCTTGAGACAAGGGGGAAAGACTGAAGCTTTCTTT. It encodes CASSLRQGGKTEAFF.

The chain uses TRBV6-5 and TRBJ2-2; D is unclear. The germline V and J ends were trimmed by 6 bases and 2 bases, with 10 bases remaining between them. Per the germline V gene, CDR1 is MNHEY and CDR2 is SVGAGI. This CDR3 is 14 amino acids long. The CDR3 nucleotides are TGTGCCAGCAGACAAATCAGTAACACCGGGGAGCTGTTTTTT. Translating gives CASRQISNTGELFF.

V is TRBV5-1 and J is TRBJ2-7; D perhaps matches TRBD1 (5 bases). Germline V CDR1 and CDR2: SGHRS, YFSETQ. There are 13 residues in the CDR3. Deletions cut 1 base from V and 6 bases from J, with 11 bases between. The CDR3, as DNA: TGCGCCAGCAGCTTGAGGTCAGGGTTCGAGCAGTACTTC. Residues: CASSLRSGFEQYF.

The chain has TRBV5-1 and TRBJ2-1, with D hard to call. The germline CDR1 and CDR2 sequences are SGHRS and YFSETQ. CDR3 length: 15 amino acids. V lost 0 bases and J lost 4, with 11 bases in between. Here the CDR3 DNA reads TGCGCCAGCAGCTTGGGGCAGTACCTTTACAATGAGCAGTTCTTC. Translated, it gives CASSLGQYLYNEQFF.

The chain has TRBV7-8 and TRBJ2-1, with D perhaps TRBD1 (5 bases). The CDR3 runs to 16 residues. In germline, CDR1 is SGHVS, CDR2 FQNEAQ. The V gene lost 1 base and the J gene lost 1 base, with 11 bases spanning the gap. CDR3 in amino acids: CASSLVRQRSYNEQFF. CDR3 DNA: TGTGCCAGCAGCTTAGTTCGACAGAGATCCTACAATGAGCAGTTCTTC.

The chain joins TRBV28 to TRBJ2-7; perhaps TRBD1 as D (6 bases). Germline CDR1 is MDHEN and CDR2 is SYDVKM. The CDR3 runs 12 residues. V lost 4 bases to trimming and J lost 2 bases, with 6 bases between them. The CDR3 loop is CASSYRAYEQYF. The DNA for the CDR3 is TGTGCCAGCAGTTACAGGGCCTACGAGCAGTACTTC.

The V gene is TRBV18, the J gene TRBJ1-4; possible D gene TRBD1, 5 bases. Looked up from germline, CDR1 is KGHSH and CDR2 is LQKENI. The ends were cut back, 6 bases at V and 3 bases at J, with 17 bases in the middle. This CDR3 comprises 16 residues. As DNA, the CDR3 is TGTGCCAGCTCCCCCGCCGTAGGGGACTCTAATGAAAAACTGTTTTTT. It is translated as CASSPAVGDSNEKLFF.

This chain joins TRBV6-5 and TRBJ1-2, with D possibly being TRBD1 (6 bases). The V end lost 7 bases, the J end lost 7 bases, and 19 bases lay between the germline ends. The CDR3 is 14 residues long. Germline-derived CDR1 and CDR2 are MNHEY and SVGAGI. The CDR3 spells CASTRDRSGSGYTF. The CDR3 nucleotides are TGTGCCAGCACCCGTGACAGGTCGGGAAGTGGCTACACCTTC.

The V and J genes are TRBV7-3 and TRBJ2-6; 11 bases align to TRBD2. The CDR3 loop spans 19 amino acids. Trimming at V came to 3 bases and at J to 1 base, leaving 8 bases not matched to a gene. The V gene's germline CDR1 is SGHTA and CDR2 FQGTGA. The CDR3 loop reads CASSLGSSGGPSGANVLTF. The DNA for the CDR3 is TGTGCCAGCAGCTTGGGATCTAGCGGGGGGCCTTCTGGGGCCAACGTCCTGACTTTC.

In its sample, this clone was seen once. J is TRBJ1-2 and V is TRBV13, with 7 bases that match TRBD1. Germline CDR1 PRHDT, CDR2 FYEKMQ (reference sequence). CDR3 length equals 17 residues. Germline trimming cut 2 bases from V and 4 bases from J; bases unmatched to any gene: 13. The CDR3 DNA reads TGTGCCAGCAGCTTATCGGGACAGTACATCACTTTCTATGGCTACACCTTC. Its protein is CASSLSGQYITFYGYTF.

The chain is built from TRBV7-2 and TRBJ2-2; 8 nucleotides line up with TRBD2. The CDR3 consists of 16 residues. Looked up from germline, CDR1 is SGHTA and CDR2 is FQGNSA. Trimming removed 0 bases from V and 5 bases from J; junction bases left unmatched: 5. The CDR3: CASSLAPGGVTGELFF. CDR3 nucleotides: TGTGCCAGCAGCTTAGCGCCGGGGGGGGTAACCGGGGAGCTGTTTTTT.

The genes are TRBV6-1 and TRBJ2-3; D unresolved. The CDR3 spans 14 residues. The V gene's germline CDR1 is MNHNS and CDR2 SASEGT. The germline V and J ends were trimmed by 4 bases and 4 bases, with 12 bases remaining between them. The CDR3 spells CASSVTPAADTQYF. The CDR3 DNA reads as TGTGCCAGCAGTGTAACACCCGCGGCAGATACGCAGTATTTT.

The chain carries TRBV5-4 and TRBJ2-2; 10 nucleotides agree with TRBD2. V dropped 5 bases and J dropped 1; count of bases not matched to a gene: 5. This CDR3 has 16 residues. Germline V gene sequence: CDR1 SGHNT, CDR2 YYREEE (reference sequence). CDR3 nucleotide sequence: TGTGCCAGCAGTCCTAGCGGGGGCCAGAACACCGGGGAGCTGTTTTTT. Amino acids: CASSPSGGQNTGELFF.

The CDR3 DNA reads as TGTGCCAGCAGTGTCGACAGGGGGGTGAACACTGAAGCTTTCTTT. Translation gives CASSVDRGVNTEAFF. This rearrangement joins TRBV2 to TRBJ1-1, with 9 nucleotides matching TRBD1. Trimming removed 4 bases from V and 0 bases from J; junction bases left unmatched: 3. The germline CDR1 and CDR2 sequences are SNHLY and FYNNEI. The CDR3 extends over 15 amino acids.

V usage is TRBV27 and J usage is TRBJ2-3, with D perhaps matching TRBD2 (6 bases). V lost 4 bases to trimming and J lost 2 bases, with 13 bases between them. Germline V gives CDR1 MNHEY, CDR2 SMNVEV (reference sequence). The CDR3 contains 15 residues. CDR3 coding DNA: TGTGCCAGCAGTTCGGCTAGCGCCTACACAGATACGCAGTATTTT. Amino acids: CASSSASAYTDTQYF.